This T cell receptor beta chain was sequenced for a study of cytomegalovirus exposure and HLA in healthy donors. Study-level points and caveats: Being productive about 87% or about 30% of the time was typical of most TCR beta V segments in an earlier analysis. Donors belonging to an Asian-associated ancestry cluster reportedly showed fewer N-insertions in productive TCRs than the roughly 700-donor mean, according to what a later analysis found. The authors enumerated 150 to 200 TCR beta chains as linked to cytomegalovirus. Another analysis was done later, and it associated 16,951 TCR beta sequences with HLA alleles at 0.05 false discovery rate.

In regard to this clone: Antigen unknown.

PCR employed 60 Vbeta and 13 Jbeta primers. TCRdb's copy holds only in-frame clones and misses some; the assay was immunoSEQ multiplex PCR. The table shows approximately 130,000 clones, with around four fifths occurring only once. V shed 2 bases and J shed 2 bases, with 16 bases lying between them. Germline CDR1 SGHNT, CDR2 YYREEE (reference sequence). The CDR3 runs to 16 residues. The chain joins TRBV5-4 to TRBJ1-2; D is possibly TRBD1 (5 bases). The TCR was taken from a woman in her 40s in good health and CMV-seropositive. The sample comprised PBMCs. CDR3 in DNA: TGTGCCAGCAGCTTAAATCCAGGGAGGTTCAACTATGGCTACACCTTC. Protein: CASSLNPGRFNYGYTF.